A selection of T cell receptor beta chains follows, all from one sample in a study of cytomegalovirus exposure and HLA in healthy donors. Some clones are missing from TCRdb's copy, which holds only in-frame ones; the method was immunoSEQ multiplex PCR. The listing contains roughly 120,000 clones. The sequenced material came from PBMCs. The receptors were gathered from a man aged 25 to 40 in good health and CMV-seronegative. Each CDR3 is given with its conserved first and last residue. Fields, in order: J gene, D gene, V gene, CDR3 protein, CDR3 DNA. A D gene is named only where the DNA matches it firmly.

>TRBJ1-2|-|TRBV18
CASLPPGAGYTF
TGTGCCAGCTTACCACCGGGCGCCGGCTACACCTTC
>TRBJ1-4|-|TRBV10-3
CAISGAGLNEKLFF
TGTGCCATCAGTGGGGCAGGGCTTAATGAAAAACTGTTTTTT
>TRBJ1-2|TRBD1|TRBV19
CASALDRGQGGYTF
TGTGCCAGTGCTCTGGACAGGGGGCAGGGTGGCTACACCTTC
>TRBJ2-7|-|TRBV5-4
CASSWGDSSYEQYF
TGTGCCAGCAGCTGGGGGGACAGCTCCTACGAGCAGTACTTC
>TRBJ1-5|-|TRBV5-5
CASSHSWEREKAQHF
TGTGCCAGCAGCCACAGCTGGGAACGGGAGAAAGCCCAGCATTTT
>TRBJ1-5|-|TRBV5-1
CASSLNRGENQPQHF
TGCGCCAGCAGCTTGAATAGGGGCGAGAATCAGCCCCAGCATTTT
>TRBJ2-1|-|TRBV6-5
CASTLRTKQFF
TGTGCCAGCACCCTAAGGACAAAGCAGTTCTTC
>TRBJ1-1|-|TRBV19
CASSIGGLTEAFF
TGTGCCAGTAGTATTGGGGGGTTGACTGAAGCTTTCTTT
>TRBJ1-2|TRBD1|TRBV7-9
CASSLVRGGADGYTF
TGTGCCAGCAGCTTAGTTCGAGGGGGCGCGGATGGCTACACCTTC
>TRBJ2-1|TRBD2|TRBV5-4
CASSWRGVHNEQFF
TGTGCCAGCAGCTGGCGGGGGGTTCACAATGAGCAGTTCTTC
>TRBJ2-5|-|TRBV5-4
CASSRDKKGTQYF
TGTGCCAGCAGCCGGGACAAAAAGGGGACCCAGTACTTC
>TRBJ2-3|-|TRBV7-3
CASSSGQHTDTQYF
TGTGCCAGCAGCTCAGGACAGCACACAGATACGCAGTATTTT
>TRBJ2-7|TRBD2|TRBV2
CASTDYSSGGSYEQYF
TGTGCCAGCACCGATTATTCTAGCGGGGGTTCCTACGAGCAGTACTTC
>TRBJ2-5|-|TRBV6-6
CASSYRTAQETQYF
TGTGCCAGCAGTTACAGGACAGCCCAAGAGACCCAGTACTTC
>TRBJ1-2|TRBD1|TRBV6-5
CASSYERDRRGYTF
TGTGCCAGCAGTTACGAAAGGGACAGAAGGGGCTACACCTTC
>TRBJ2-1|TRBD1|TRBV5-4
CANTDRGADEQFF
TGTGCCAACACAGACAGGGGGGCCGATGAGCAGTTCTTC
>TRBJ2-5|-|TRBV5-1
CASSFGPRETQYF
TGCGCCAGCAGCTTTGGCCCCAGAGAGACCCAGTACTTC
>TRBJ1-5|-|TRBV28
CASWDTSNQPQHF
TGTGCCAGCTGGGACACCAGCAATCAGCCCCAGCATTTT
>TRBJ2-3|TRBD1|TRBV9
CASSVYRGGTDTQYF
TGTGCCAGCAGCGTCTACAGGGGGGGCACAGATACGCAGTATTTT
>TRBJ2-2|-|TRBV18
CASSPAITGELFF
TGTGCCAGCTCACCCGCGATAACCGGGGAGCTGTTTTTT
>TRBJ2-1|-|TRBV11-2
CASSLGAGLYNEQFF
TGTGCCAGCAGCTTAGGGGCGGGGCTCTACAATGAGCAGTTCTTC
>TRBJ1-5|-|TRBV19
CASSIDTGHQPQHF
TGTGCCAGTAGTATAGATACAGGACATCAGCCCCAGCATTTT
>TRBJ2-5|-|TRBV7-2
CASSFSVFRGPQETQYF
TGTGCCAGCAGCTTCTCTGTTTTCAGGGGCCCGCAAGAGACCCAGTACTTC
>TRBJ2-7|TRBD1|TRBV6-5
CASSRQGFEYEQYF
TGTGCCAGCAGTCGACAGGGTTTCGAGTACGAGCAGTACTTC
>TRBJ2-3|-|TRBV9
CASSPRGGAPDTQYF
TGTGCCAGCAGCCCTAGGGGGGGGGCCCCAGATACGCAGTATTTT
>TRBJ1-5|-|TRBV7-2
CASSPGYYQPQHF
TGTGCCAGCAGCCCAGGCTATTATCAGCCCCAGCATTTT
>TRBJ2-7|TRBD1|TRBV5-1
CASSLGQGALEQYF
TGCGCCAGCAGCTTGGGACAGGGGGCGTTGGAGCAGTACTTC
>TRBJ1-5|-|TRBV30
CAWSVVRTRGSNQPQHF
TGTGCCTGGAGTGTAGTCAGGACCCGGGGTAGCAATCAGCCCCAGCATTTT
>TRBJ2-5|TRBD2|TRBV6-1
CASSGLPLAGAETQYF
TGTGCCAGCAGTGGATTACCGCTAGCGGGGGCAGAGACCCAGTACTTC
>TRBJ1-1|TRBD1|TRBV7-3
CASSFGQGAEAFF
TGTGCCAGCAGCTTCGGACAGGGGGCTGAAGCTTTCTTT
>TRBJ1-4|-|TRBV5-1
CASSLGTEEKLFF
TGCGCCAGCAGCTTGGGGACAGAAGAAAAACTGTTTTTT
>TRBJ2-5|TRBD1|TRBV19
CASSPGTGQETQYF
TGTGCCAGTAGTCCTGGGACAGGCCAAGAGACCCAGTACTTC
>TRBJ1-2|-|TRBV6-4
CASSGSGAYGYTF
TGTGCCAGCAGTGGCTCAGGGGCCTATGGCTACACCTTC
>TRBJ1-2|TRBD1|TRBV6-6
CASSWTGEDYGYTF
TGTGCCAGCAGTTGGACAGGGGAAGACTATGGCTACACCTTC
>TRBJ1-2|TRBD1|TRBV13
CASSRDRGNYGYTF
TGTGCCAGCAGCCGCGACAGGGGAAACTATGGCTACACCTTC
>TRBJ1-4|-|TRBV7-8
CASSRQVNEKLFF
TGTGCCAGCAGCAGACAGGTTAATGAAAAACTGTTTTTT
>TRBJ1-5|TRBD1|TRBV19
CASSLRTGAGNQPQHF
TGTGCCAGTAGTCTTCGGACAGGGGCTGGCAATCAGCCCCAGCATTTT
>TRBJ1-3|-|TRBV29-1
CSSPFQRSGNTIYF
TGCAGCTCGCCGTTTCAGCGATCTGGAAACACCATATATTTT
>TRBJ2-1|TRBD2|TRBV7-9
CASSRGLAGGWSEQFF
TGTGCCAGCAGCCGGGGACTAGCGGGGGGGTGGAGTGAGCAGTTCTTC
>TRBJ1-1|-|TRBV10-2
CASSSRPGTEAFF
TGCGCCAGCAGTTCTAGACCCGGCACTGAAGCTTTCTTT
>TRBJ2-2|-|TRBV5-1
CASSGTRATGELFF
TGCGCCAGCTCCGGGACAAGGGCGACCGGGGAGCTGTTTTTT
>TRBJ1-5|TRBD1|TRBV19
CASSTTGGSGTQHF
TGTGCCAGTAGTACCACAGGGGGCAGCGGGACCCAGCATTTT
>TRBJ2-7|-|TRBV11-2
CASSSPRQTYEQYF
TGTGCCAGCAGCTCGCCTCGACAGACCTACGAGCAGTACTTC
>TRBJ1-2|TRBD1|TRBV5-6
CASSLWDSYYTF
TGTGCCAGCAGCTTATGGGACAGCTACTACACCTTC
>TRBJ2-2|TRBD2|TRBV30
CAWSVLAGPTGELFF
TGTGCCTGGAGTGTGCTAGCGGGGCCCACCGGGGAGCTGTTTTTT
>TRBJ2-5|TRBD1|TRBV18
CASSSTGGQETQYF
TGTGCCAGCTCATCGACAGGGGGCCAAGAGACCCAGTACTTC
>TRBJ1-1|TRBD1|TRBV7-2
CASSLGTGGDTEAFF
TGTGCCAGCAGCTTAGGGACAGGGGGGGACACTGAAGCTTTCTTT